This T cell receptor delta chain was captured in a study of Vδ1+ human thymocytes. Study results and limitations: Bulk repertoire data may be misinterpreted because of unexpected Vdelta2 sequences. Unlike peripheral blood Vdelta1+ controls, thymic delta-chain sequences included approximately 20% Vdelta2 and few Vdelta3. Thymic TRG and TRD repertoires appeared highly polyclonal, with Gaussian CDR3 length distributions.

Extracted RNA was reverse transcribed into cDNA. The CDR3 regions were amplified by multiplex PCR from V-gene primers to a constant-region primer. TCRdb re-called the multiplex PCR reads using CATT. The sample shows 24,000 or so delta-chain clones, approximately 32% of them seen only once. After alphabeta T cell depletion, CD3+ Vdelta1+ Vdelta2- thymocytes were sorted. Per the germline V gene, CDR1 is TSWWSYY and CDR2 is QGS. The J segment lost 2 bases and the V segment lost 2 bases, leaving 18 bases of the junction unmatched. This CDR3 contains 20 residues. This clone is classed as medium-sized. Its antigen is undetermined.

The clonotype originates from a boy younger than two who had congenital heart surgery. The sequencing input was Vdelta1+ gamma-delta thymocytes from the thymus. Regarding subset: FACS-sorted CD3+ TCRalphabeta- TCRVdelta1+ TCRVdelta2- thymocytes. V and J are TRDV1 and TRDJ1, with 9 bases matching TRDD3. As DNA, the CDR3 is TGTGCTCTTGGGGAAGTCTCGACGAGGGGGATACACCTAGGGACCGATAAACTCATCTTT. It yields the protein CALGEVSTRGIHLGTDKLIF.